This is a list of T cell receptor beta chains from one sample in a study of metastatic and nonmetastatic thyroid tumors. TCRdb reprocessed the PCR reads via MiXCR. This sample has 15,000 to 20,000 clones, with roughly 22% found just once. The sample was tumor tissue. All receptors come from a male donor with papillary thyroid cancer or a benign thyroid nodule (not recorded which). Some clones in this sample may be carry-over from other donors' samples. Each CDR3 is given with its conserved first and last residue. The D gene is left open where the match is weak. Clone size is not always given. Where it is, it says once, few, many or a class for expanded clones.

clone_size j_call d_call v_call cdr3_nt cdr3_aa
many TRBJ1-1 TRBD1 TRBV20-1 TGCAGTGCTGCACAGGGGGCGTCTGAAGCTTTCTTT CSAAQGASEAFF
many TRBJ2-7 TRBD2 TRBV27 TGTGCCAGCAGTTTCTCCATAGCGGGAACCTACGAGCAGTACTTC CASSFSIAGTYEQYF
few TRBJ2-3 TRBD2 TRBV12-3/TRBV12-4 TGTGCCAGCAGCCCAATCGGGAGGGGCGCAGATACGCAGTATTTT CASSPIGRGADTQYF
medium-sized TRBJ2-7 - TRBV11-2 TGTGCCAGCAGCCCCGGGGTAGTCCCCTACGAGCAGTACTTC CASSPGVVPYEQYF
many TRBJ2-1 TRBD1 TRBV2 TGTGCCAGCAGGCCCGGGACAGGGGGCTCCAATGAGCAGTTCTTC CASRPGTGGSNEQFF
few TRBJ1-1 - TRBV28 TGTGCCAGTAGTCCCGGGGGTACGAACACTGAAGCTTTCTTT CASSPGGTNTEAFF
many TRBJ1-2 - TRBV30 TGTGCCTGGACTCCCGGCGGGGGGGATAAGGGCTACACCTTC CAWTPGGGDKGYTF
- TRBJ1-3 - TRBV12-3/TRBV12-4 TGTGCCAGCAGTTTACCCCACACCATATATTTT CASSLPHTIYF
many TRBJ2-1 - TRBV4-1 TGCGCCAGCAGCCAATTCGTGGGGGGAAACAATGAGCAGTTCTTC CASSQFVGGNNEQFF
- TRBJ1-2 - TRBV9 TGTGCCCGCAGCGCCGTCCCGGGGGTGAACTATGCCTACACCTTC CARSAVPGVNYAYTF
medium-sized TRBJ1-2 - TRBV12-3/TRBV12-4 TGTGCCAGCAGTCCAACGAGGGACTATGGCTACACCTTC CASSPTRDYGYTF
- TRBJ2-2 - TRBV24-1 TGTGCCACCAGTGATTTCAGGGACACCGGGGAGCTGTTTTTT CATSDFRDTGELFF
large TRBJ2-7 TRBD1 TRBV19 TGTGCCAGTAGTGCAGGGACAGGGGTCTACGAGCAGTACTTC CASSAGTGVYEQYF
- TRBJ2-3 TRBD2 TRBV30 TGTGCCTGGAGTCCATTAGCGGGAGCTGGAGATACGCAGTATTTT CAWSPLAGAGDTQYF
medium-sized TRBJ2-1 TRBD2 TRBV28 TGTGCCAGCAGTCCCCTAAGCGGGAAATACAATGAGCAGTTCTTC CASSPLSGKYNEQFF
many TRBJ2-3 - TRBV27 TGTGCTAGCAGTTTCTTCTATGCAGATACGCAGTATTTT CASSFFYADTQYF
many TRBJ2-1 - TRBV3-1 TGTGCCAGCAGCCAACAGGGTCGCGAGCAGTTCTTC CASSQQGREQFF
many TRBJ2-3 - TRBV2 TGTGCCAGCAGAAGAGGAGTCGGAGATACGCAGTATTTT CASRRGVGDTQYF
medium-sized TRBJ2-2 - TRBV12-3/TRBV12-4 TGTGCCAGCAGTTTGAGTAGCGGAACCGGGGAGCTGTTTTTT CASSLSSGTGELFF
medium-sized TRBJ2-1 - TRBV28 TGTGCCAGCAGTTGGGGGAGGGGGGGCTACAATGAGCAGTTCTTC CASSWGRGGYNEQFF
many TRBJ2-2 - TRBV19 TGTGCCAGTAGTACGCAGGCCTACACCGGGGAGCTGTTTTTT CASSTQAYTGELFF
- TRBJ2-3 - TRBV6-4 TGTGCCAGCAGGCGGTGGAATACGCATTATTTT CASRRWNTHYF
medium-sized TRBJ2-7 TRBD1 TRBV12-3/TRBV12-4 TGTGCCAGCAAGGGGGACAGCTACTACGAGCAGTACTTC CASKGDSYYEQYF
- TRBJ2-7 TRBD2 TRBV28 TGTGCCAGCTTCCCTTCCGGGGGGGCTTACGAGCAGTACTTC CASFPSGGAYEQYF
many TRBJ2-7 - TRBV6-1 TGTGCCAGCAAGAGGACGCACACCTACGAGCAGTACTTC CASKRTHTYEQYF
many TRBJ1-2 TRBD1 TRBV6-1 TGTGCCAGCAGTGGGGACAGTTATGGCTACACCTTC CASSGDSYGYTF
many TRBJ1-4 - TRBV20-1 TGCAGTGCTAAAAAGACAGGTCTTAATGAAAAACTGTTTTTT CSAKKTGLNEKLFF
- TRBJ2-7 - TRBV20-1 TGCAGTGCTAGAACCCCCACCGAGCAGTACTTC CSARTPTEQYF
many TRBJ1-2 - TRBV28 TGTGCCAGCAGTTTATCTACCCCCCTTAGAGGGCCCTATGGCTACACCTTC CASSLSTPLRGPYGYTF
many TRBJ2-3 TRBD2 TRBV9 TGTGCCAGCAGCGTAAGCGCGGGAGAACTCACAGATACGCAGTATTTT CASSVSAGELTDTQYF
- TRBJ2-7 - TRBV28 TGTGCCAGCAGCCAAGTCTCGTACGAGCAGTACTTC CASSQVSYEQYF
many TRBJ2-1 TRBD1 TRBV6-6 TGTGCCAGGACACCCGGGACAGGACCCTCCCGTAGCTCCTACAATGAGCAGTTCTTC CARTPGTGPSRSSYNEQFF
- TRBJ2-7 - TRBV6-1 TGTGCCAGCAGGACCGGGACAATAGACAGCGAGCGGTACTTC CASRTGTIDSERYF
many TRBJ2-5 - TRBV5-5 TGTGCCAGCAGCCTCCGGGGGACCCAGTACTTC CASSLRGTQYF
many TRBJ2-7 - TRBV20-1 TGCAGTGCTAGAGGAGGTATCAACCTCTACGAGCAGTACTTC CSARGGINLYEQYF
many TRBJ2-2 - TRBV10-3 TGTGCCATCGGGGACCCTGGTTTTACCGGGGAGCTGTTTTTT CAIGDPGFTGELFF
many TRBJ2-4 TRBD1 TRBV5-8 TGTGCCAGCAGCTTGAGACAGGGAAACATTCAGTACTTC CASSLRQGNIQYF
many TRBJ2-1 - TRBV6-1 TGTGCCAGCAGCATACTGTTTACAGGCGAGCAGTTCTTC CASSILFTGEQFF
few TRBJ2-7 - TRBV28 TGTGCCAGCAGTCTCAAGCCCAGGGAGTTGGACGAGCAGTACTTC CASSLKPRELDEQYF
- TRBJ1-6 - TRBV9 TGTGCCAGCAGCGAGGGGGACTCCAATTCACCCCTCCACTTT CASSEGDSNSPLHF
once TRBJ1-2 TRBD1 TRBV20-1 TGCAGTTCTCCCGGACAGGCCACTAACTATGGCTACACCTTC CSSPGQATNYGYTF
many TRBJ1-6 TRBD1 TRBV11-2 TGTGCCAGCAGCCAGGACAGGGCAAGGTTGCCCCTCCACTTT CASSQDRARLPLHF
many TRBJ2-3 - TRBV6-1 TGTGCCAGCAAAGCCTCTAGCACAGATACGCAGTATTTT CASKASSTDTQYF
many TRBJ1-2 - TRBV12-3/TRBV12-4 TGTGCCAGCGGATCCCCGACCCTCTCCGGCTACACCTTC CASGSPTLSGYTF
many TRBJ2-3 - TRBV6-1 TGTGCCAGCCGGGTAGAGGGCACAGATACGCAGTATTTT CASRVEGTDTQYF
many TRBJ1-6 - TRBV13 TGTGCCAGCAGCTTTGGGCTGGTCTTCAATAATTCACCCCTCCACTTT CASSFGLVFNNSPLHF
many TRBJ1-2 - TRBV12-3/TRBV12-4 TGTGCCAGCAGGGGTTTTTATGGCTACACCTTC CASRGFYGYTF